This T cell receptor (beta chain) was documented in a study of T cells after yellow fever vaccination. Study-level findings and limits: Although most clonotypes did not, a small share appeared in both CD4 and CD8 compartments. High-abundance clonotypes from the bulk population could contaminate FACS-sorted repertoires.

Per the germline V gene, CDR1 is SGHRS and CDR2 is YFSETQ. This CDR3 has 12 residues. After removal of 7 bases from V and 3 bases from J, the junction contained 2 bases not matched to a gene. This clonotype was recorded at least ten times. Its antigen is unknown. In making TCR cDNA, 5'RACE template switching added a universal primer site and UMIs to it. TCRdb reprocessed the 5' RACE reads with MiXCR, giving one entry per CDR3 protein. In the table there are 250,000 to 400,000 distinct CDR3 sequences, roughly 3.9% of which are singletons. Sequencing used PBMCs, obtained 5 days after the yellow fever booster vaccination. The V gene is TRBV5-1, the J gene TRBJ2-3; 7 bases are shared with TRBD2. This clonotype originated in a man aged 18 to 30 who received the YFV17D yellow fever vaccine. The CDR3 reads CASRGGTDTQYF. As DNA, the CDR3 is TGCGCCAGCCGCGGGGGTACAGATACGCAGTATTTT.